The present T cell receptor (beta chain) was sequenced within a study of identical twins. TCRdb called the 5' RACE reads again in MiXCR, with one record for every CDR3 protein. The sample has some 500,000 distinct CDR3 sequences, over 11% seen once. This clonotype was picked up many times. Germline V gene lookup returns CDR1 SGHRS and CDR2 YFSETQ. The CDR3 consists of 14 residues. J was trimmed by 4 bases and V by 4 bases; bases with no gene match: 3. The same sample was also used in a study of yellow fever vaccine responses in identical twins. That paper states: Vaccine T cell responses of twins reportedly seemed partly convergent and partly personalized.

The chain is built from TRBV5-1 and TRBJ2-4; 9 bases fit TRBD1. The source material was CD4+ T cells sorted from blood. The receptor comes from a woman between 18 and 29 years old in good health. As DNA, the CDR3 is TGCGCCAGCAGCGCGGGACAGGGTAAAAACATTCAGTACTTC. It codes for CASSAGQGKNIQYF.